This TCR beta chain was identified during a study of T cell responses to AZD1222 COVID-19 vaccine. Study-level findings and limits: Seropositive status at baseline applied to only 6 or 7 AZD1222 recipients.

Trimming removed 3 bases at V and 9 bases at J, with 15 bases between. Germline CDR1 is SGDLS and CDR2 is YYNGEE. There are 13 residues in the CDR3. TCRdb's copy holds only in-frame clones and misses some; the assay was immunoSEQ multiplex PCR. The repertoire holds around 130,000 clones, with about 86% as singletons. Comment on this clone: Antigen specificity is unknown.

This material consisted of peripheral blood, taken on day 0 of AZD1222 vaccination. This sequence joins TRBV9 and TRBJ1-1; D is perhaps TRBD1 (6 bases). The receptor's source is an adult in good health. The CDR3, as DNA: TGTGCCAGCAGCGCCAACGACAGGAAAAAAGCTTTCTTT. Translation: CASSANDRKKAFF.